Below are 9 T cell receptor beta chains sequenced from a single sample in a study of cytomegalovirus exposure and HLA in healthy donors. With 60 Vbeta and 13 Jbeta primers, the PCR was carried out. Sequencing was performed with immunoSEQ multiplex PCR; in TCRdb, only in-frame clones are kept and a portion is missing. The sample lists roughly 170,000 clones, under 80% occurring once. Sequencing input: PBMCs. The origin of the receptors is a woman in her fifties or sixties in good health and CMV-seropositive.

The chain has TRBV11-2 and TRBJ2-1, with D perhaps TRBD2 (6 bases). The CDR3 has 15 amino acids. Germline V gene data show CDR1 as SGHAT and CDR2 as FQNNGV. The V gene lost 1 base and the J gene lost 4 bases, with 11 bases spanning the gap. This CDR3 reads CASSLVAGPYNEQFF. The CDR3 DNA sequence: TGTGCCAGCAGCTTAGTCGCGGGGCCTTACAATGAGCAGTTCTTC.

The rearrangement joins TRBV30 to TRBJ2-1, with a tentative D call TRBD2 (5 bases). There are 12 residues in the CDR3. Trimming removed 0 bases from V and 9 bases from J, with 9 bases in between. Per the germline V gene, CDR1 is GTSNPN and CDR2 is SVGIG (reference sequence). The CDR3 loop is CAWSVEGGEQFF. The CDR3 bases are TGTGCCTGGAGTGTAGAGGGTGGTGAGCAGTTCTTC.

The sample holds a few counts of this clone. The V and J genes are TRBV15 and TRBJ2-5; 7 bases line up with TRBD1. The CDR3 is 15 amino acids. J was trimmed by 5 bases and V by 5 bases; bases with no gene match: 11. Per germline, CDR1 LNHNV and CDR2 YYDKDF (reference sequence). The DNA for the CDR3 is TGTGCCACCAGCTCCTTCCGGGACAGACGTGAGACCCAGTACTTC. Its protein product is CATSSFRDRRETQYF.

V usage is TRBV5-1 and J usage is TRBJ1-5; unclear D gene. The length of the CDR3 is 15 residues. Deletions cut 0 bases from V and 1 base from J, with 8 bases between. Germline lookup yields CDR1 SGHRS and CDR2 YFSETQ. The CDR3 reads CASSLAGRSNQPQHF. In nucleotides, the CDR3 is TGCGCCAGCAGCTTGGCAGGTCGGAGCAATCAGCCCCAGCATTTT.

The chain employs TRBV27 and TRBJ2-2; 8 nucleotides line up with TRBD2. The CDR3 runs to 16 residues. Germline CDR1 MNHEY, CDR2 SMNVEV (reference sequence). V lost 5 bases, J lost 4 bases, and 9 bases stayed unmatched. The CDR3: CASSIISGEGTGELFF. In DNA, the CDR3 is TGTGCCAGCAGTATTATTAGCGGGGAGGGCACCGGGGAGCTGTTTTTT.

This chain links TRBV4-1 with TRBJ2-3; weak D call: TRBD2 (7 bases). Germline V gives CDR1 MGHRA, CDR2 YSYEKL. V was cut by 0 bases and J by 6 bases, with 13 bases left in between. The CDR3 consists of 15 residues. The CDR3 reads CASSQDWGGRDTQYF. Written as DNA, the CDR3 is TGCGCCAGCAGCCAAGATTGGGGGGGCCGTGATACGCAGTATTTT.

This clone was seen only once. The chain recombines TRBV15 with TRBJ1-1; possibly TRBD1 for D (5 bases). The CDR3 extends over 15 amino acids. CDR1 is LNHNV and CDR2 is YYDKDF in the germline V gene (reference sequence). With 0 bases removed from V and 1 base from J, the gap between germline ends came to 9 bases. The CDR3 nucleotides read TGTGCCACCAGCAGAGAGGCAGGGCCGAACACTGAAGCTTTCTTT. Protein: CATSREAGPNTEAFF.

This clone was detected only a few times. CDR3 sequence reads: CASSPTPGQGTYEQYF. The DNA for the CDR3 is TGTGCCAGTAGTCCTACACCGGGACAGGGTACGTACGAGCAGTACTTC. The chain combines TRBV19 with TRBJ2-7; 9 nucleotides agree with TRBD1. The CDR3 spans 16 residues. Trimming at V came to 5 bases and at J to 4 bases, leaving 12 bases not matched to a gene. The germline gives CDR1 LNHDA, CDR2 SQIVND (reference sequence).

J is TRBJ2-2 and V is TRBV5-4, with 11 bases that match TRBD1. CDR1 is SGHNT, CDR2 YYREEE, per germline (reference sequence). CDR3 size: 15 residues. V trimming: 4 bases; J trimming: 6 bases; junction bases outside the gene matches: 5. The CDR3 here is CASSPGQGVAGELFF. The CDR3 DNA reads TGTGCCAGCAGCCCGGGACAGGGGGTTGCCGGGGAGCTGTTTTTT.